These 24 T cell receptor beta chains share one sample of origin, sequenced in a study of human T cells and chemical hapten exposure. TCRdb fed the RACE reads into MiXCR, producing one record per CDR3 protein. In the table there are approximately 100,000 distinct CDR3 sequences, about 11% of which are singletons. The time point was: patch test 1, 2 weeks after DPC sensitization. As to treatment: therapeutic diphenylcyclopropenone sensitization with weekly scalp DPC. Sequencing was performed on whole blood, taken in connection with sensitization to the hapten diphenylcyclopropenone (DPC). The receptors come from a woman in her thirties or forties with alopecia areata. Some clones in this sample may be carry-over from other donors' samples.

This clonotype was seen only a few times. The CDR3 region is CASRRSDPREGTQYF. CDR3 DNA: TGTGCCAGCAGACGATCGGACCCCAGGGAGGGGACCCAGTACTTC. V and J are TRBV3-1 and TRBJ2-5; 7 nucleotides match TRBD2. V gave up 6 bases and J gave up 7 bases; unmatched junction bases: 14. This CDR3 has 15 residues. Germline V gene lookup returns CDR1 LGHDT and CDR2 YNNKEL (reference sequence).

About this clonotype itself: A much bigger clone sits one base away, suggesting this may be a read error. The CDR3: CASSQGGDSRGYTF. CDR3 bases: TGTGCCAGCAGCCAAGGAGGGGACAGTCGTGGCTACACCTTC. V is TRBV3-1 and J is TRBJ1-2; TRBD1 agrees at 7 bases. V dropped 1 base and J dropped 7; count of bases not matched to a gene: 6. The CDR3 has 14 amino acids. Germline lookup yields CDR1 LGHDT and CDR2 YNNKEL (reference sequence).

Many counts were recorded for this clonotype. V gene TRBV7-6 combines with J gene TRBJ1-2, with TRBD1 matching 7 bases. The J segment lost 7 bases and the V segment lost 2 bases, leaving 10 bases of the junction unmatched. Germline CDR1 is SGHVS and CDR2 is FNYEAQ. The CDR3 sequence is 15 residues long. CDR3 protein: CASSLSPGTAIGYTF. CDR3 DNA: TGTGCCAGCAGCTTATCTCCAGGGACAGCTATTGGCTACACCTTC.

Ten or more counts support this clonotype. The chain links TRBV15 to TRBJ2-1; the match to TRBD2 covers 7 bases. J gave up 8 bases and V 3 bases, and 7 bases lay outside the gene matches. The CDR3 is 14 residues long. The germline V gene encodes CDR1 LNHNV and CDR2 YYDKDF (reference sequence). CDR3: CATSRRTRNDEQFF. CDR3 nucleotide sequence: TGTGCCACCAGCAGGCGGACTAGGAATGATGAGCAGTTCTTC.

This clonotype was detected only a few times. The V and J genes are TRBV28 and TRBJ2-7, with D perhaps matching TRBD2 (6 bases). The CDR3 extends over 13 amino acids. Germline V gene lookup returns CDR1 MDHEN and CDR2 SYDVKM. V dropped 6 bases and J dropped 1 base, with 10 bases sitting between them. CDR3 loop: CASSRDWSYEQYF. CDR3 bases: TGTGCCAGCAGCCGGGACTGGTCCTACGAGCAGTACTTC.

This sequence joins TRBV19 and TRBJ1-2, with a possible D match to TRBD1 (6 bases). CDR1 LNHDA and CDR2 SQIVND come from the germline V gene (reference sequence). This CDR3 region has 18 residues. V was clipped by 2 bases and J by 0 bases, with 19 bases between them. This CDR3 is CASSIPQSRGASNYGYTF. The CDR3 region has the DNA TGTGCCAGTAGTATACCGCAGTCTCGGGGGGCCTCTAACTATGGCTACACCTTC. The whole variable domain, remainder taken from reference TRBV19 and TRBJ1-2, is DGGITQSPKYLFRKEGQNVTLSCEQNLNHDAMYWYRQDPGQGLRLIYYSQIVNDFQKGDIAEGYSVSREKKESFPLTVTSAQKNPTAFYLCASSIPQSRGASNYGYTFGSGTRLTVV.

This clonotype has a handful of counts. The chain carries TRBV6-1 and TRBJ2-2; 8 bases align to TRBD2. The CDR3 sequence is 14 residues long. Germline lookup yields CDR1 MNHNS and CDR2 SASEGT. V was clipped by 7 bases and J by 4 bases; unmatched bases: 5. Here the CDR3 reads CASKRERTTGELFF. CDR3 DNA sequence: TGTGCCAGCAAGCGGGAGCGGACCACCGGGGAGCTGTTTTTT.

The chain couples TRBV7-2 to TRBJ1-4, with D possibly being TRBD1 (5 bases). V was pared by 5 bases and J by 14 bases, with 18 bases between. The CDR3 consists of 13 residues. Germline V gene sequence: CDR1 SGHTA, CDR2 FQGNSA. CDR3 sequence reads: CASSVGTASRLFF. Written as DNA, the CDR3 is TGTGCCAGCAGCGTAGGGACGGCCTCTCGGCTGTTTTTT. The full variable domain, its missing parts supplied by reference TRBV7-2 and TRBJ1-4, is GAGVSQSPSNKVTEKGKDVELRCDPISGHTALYWYRQSLGQGLEFLIYFQGNSAPDKSGLPSDRFSAERTGGSVSTLTIQRTQQEDSAVYLCASSVGTASRLFFGSGTQLSVL.

Concerning this clonotype: An end of the junction does not agree with germline; a read error may underlie this. The V call is TRBV5-1, the J call TRBJ2-1, with 7 nucleotides matching TRBD2. CDR1 and CDR2 from the germline V gene are SGHRS and YFSETQ. This CDR3 has 19 residues. CDR3 in DNA: TGCGCCTGCAGCCGTTCAGGACTTCGTGGGCTAGCGGACCACAATGAGCAGTTCTTC. This translates into CACSRSGLRGLADHNEQFF.

The table lists this clonotype with many counts. The chain has TRBV4-1 and TRBJ2-7; TRBD2 agrees at 12 bases. This CDR3 spans 15 amino acids. Per germline, CDR1 MGHRA and CDR2 YSYEKL. J was trimmed by 3 bases and V by 3 bases; bases with no gene match: 3. CDR3 sequence (DNA): TGCGCCAGCAGCCACCCGACTAGCGGGAGCTACGAGCAGTACTTC. Its translation is CASSHPTSGSYEQYF.

V usage is TRBV7-2 and J usage is TRBJ2-3; possible D gene TRBD1, 5 bases. V was cut by 5 bases and J by 4 bases, with 16 bases left in between. CDR3 length: 15 amino acids. Per germline, CDR1 SGHTA and CDR2 FQGNSA. As DNA, the CDR3 is TGTGCCAGCAGCATCAGGGAATTGAACGCAGATACGCAGTATTTT. Its translation is CASSIRELNADTQYF.

Of note for this clonotype: This may arise from a read error, as a much more abundant clone is one base away. The CDR3 sequence is CASSDSRSMNTEAFF. The CDR3 DNA reads as TGTGCCAGCAGTGACTCTCGGTCCATGAACACTGAAGCTTTCTTT. The chain joins TRBV6-5 to TRBJ1-1, with D hard to call. The CDR3 sequence is 15 residues long. The germline CDR1 and CDR2 sequences are MNHEY and SVGAGI.

This clonotype was counted many times. The chain recombines TRBV12-3 or TRBV12-4 with TRBJ1-5, with TRBD1 identical over 10 bases. V trimming: 2 bases; J trimming: 0 bases; junction bases outside the gene matches: 4. The CDR3 has 17 residues. CDR3 in amino acids: CASSLKDRGFSNQPQHF. The CDR3 region has the DNA TGTGCCAGCAGTTTAAAGGACAGGGGGTTTAGCAATCAGCCCCAGCATTTT.

This clonotype appeared many times. V and J are TRBV2 and TRBJ1-1; 8 bases line up with TRBD1. Germline V gene lookup returns CDR1 SNHLY and CDR2 FYNNEI. V lost 8 bases and J lost 0; bases outside the gene matches: 11. This CDR3 spans 16 amino acids. The CDR3 DNA reads as TGTGCCAGCCAGGCGGACAGGGCCAGAATGAACACTGAAGCTTTCTTT. Translating gives CASQADRARMNTEAFF.

In this sample, this clonotype turned up a few times. The chain has TRBV7-2 and TRBJ2-5, with D possibly being TRBD1 or TRBD2 (5 bases each). Trimming removed 2 bases at V and 1 base at J, with 11 bases between. Germline assignment: CDR1 SGHTA and CDR2 FQGNSA. The CDR3 loop spans 15 amino acids. Here the CDR3 reads CASSLIQGPQETQYF. CDR3 in DNA: TGTGCCAGCAGCTTAATTCAGGGACCCCAAGAGACCCAGTACTTC.

Points on this clonotype: One base away lies a much larger clone, so this may be a sequencing read error. The genes are TRBV30 and TRBJ2-1; 11 bases fit TRBD2. Germline-derived CDR1 and CDR2 are GTSNPN and SVGIG (reference sequence). This CDR3 has 17 residues. CDR3 residues: CTWKGATGTSGYNEQFF. The CDR3 region has the DNA TGTACCTGGAAAGGGGCGACCGGGACTAGCGGATACAATGAGCAGTTCTTC.

J is TRBJ2-1 and V is TRBV20-1; D not resolved. The CDR3 contains 15 residues. Germline CDR1 DFQATT, CDR2 SNEGSKA (reference sequence). The germline V and J ends were trimmed by 0 bases and 8 bases, with 17 bases remaining between them. The CDR3 coding sequence is TGCAGTGCTAGAGACCCCAGCCAGGCAGCCGATGAGCAGTTCTTC. This encodes CSARDPSQAADEQFF.

This clonotype was counted only a few times. V is TRBV18 and J is TRBJ2-4; no definite D call. Trimming cost V 2 bases and J 0 bases, with 11 bases left between them. Germline CDR1 KGHSH, CDR2 LQKENI. The length of the CDR3 is 16 residues. The CDR3 is CASSPITALAKNIQYF. Written as DNA, the CDR3 is TGTGCCAGCTCACCAATTACTGCTCTAGCCAAAAACATTCAGTACTTC. Combining the CDR3 with reference TRBV18 and TRBJ2-4 gives the whole variable domain NAGVMQNPRHLVRRRGQEARLRCSPMKGHSHVYWYRQLPEEGLKFMVYLQKENIIDESGMPKERFSAEFPKEGPSILRIQQVVRGDSAAYFCASSPITALAKNIQYFGAGTRLSVL.

A word on this clonotype: This clone may be a read error of a much larger clone one base away. The chain joins TRBV28 to TRBJ2-7; D unclear. Looked up from germline, CDR1 is MDHEN and CDR2 is SYDVKM. The CDR3 sequence is 11 residues long. The CDR3 DNA sequence: TGTACCAGCAGTACGTCCTGGGAGCAGTACTTC. It yields the protein CTSSTSWEQYF. Filled out from reference TRBV28 and TRBJ2-7, the complete variable domain reads DVKVTQSSRYLVKRTGEKVFLECVQDMDHENMFWYRQDPGLGLRLIYFSYDVKMKEKGDIPEGYSVSREKKERFSLILESASTNQTSMYLCTSSTSWEQYFGPGTRLTVT.

This clonotype was seen at least ten times. The chain is built from TRBV30 and TRBJ1-1; D might be TRBD1 (5 bases). The germline V and J ends were trimmed by 7 bases and 4 bases, with 16 bases remaining between them. In germline, CDR1 is GTSNPN, CDR2 SVGIG (reference sequence). CDR3 length equals 13 residues. CDR3 coding DNA: TGTGCCTCAAGGGGCCCCACGGGCACTGAAGCTTTCTTT. Amino acid sequence: CASRGPTGTEAFF.

This clonotype has a count of ten or more. The chain combines TRBV12-3 or TRBV12-4 with TRBJ1-5, with 12 bases aligning to TRBD1. This CDR3 has 19 amino acids. The trim removed 3 bases at V and 6 bases at J, leaving 15 bases unmatched. The CDR3 spells CASSFLGFGTGGGGQPQHF. The CDR3 region has the DNA TGTGCCAGCAGTTTCTTGGGGTTCGGGACAGGGGGCGGCGGTCAGCCCCAGCATTTT.

The chain recombines TRBV10-3 with TRBJ2-7, with 10 bases identical to TRBD1. Germline lookup yields CDR1 ENHRY and CDR2 SYGVKD. The J segment lost 4 bases and the V segment lost 2 bases, leaving 14 bases of the junction unmatched. CDR3 length: 18 residues. As DNA, the CDR3 is TGTGCCATCAGTGAGGGGGGACAGGGGTCCCCCACTCGGTACGAGCAGTACTTC. It yields the protein CAISEGGQGSPTRYEQYF.

The chain links TRBV7-2 to TRBJ2-4; 10 nucleotides agree with TRBD1. V gave up 4 bases and J gave up 0 bases; unmatched junction bases: 3. The CDR3 covers 16 residues. Germline V gene lookup returns CDR1 SGHTA and CDR2 FQGNSA. The CDR3 is CASSSGQGVAKNIQYF. Written as DNA, the CDR3 is TGTGCCAGCAGCTCAGGACAGGGGGTAGCCAAAAACATTCAGTACTTC.

This clonotype was counted many times. The gene calls are TRBV30 and TRBJ2-1, with TRBD2 as a possible D gene (6 bases). The CDR3 runs to 13 residues. Germline V lookup: CDR1 GTSNPN, CDR2 SVGIG (reference sequence). V lost 4 bases, J lost 6 bases, and 13 bases lay in between. The CDR3 DNA follows: TGTGCCTGGACGGGCGGGGCCCCCAATGAGCAGTTCTTC. Translating gives CAWTGGAPNEQFF. Full variable domain (outside the CDR3, taken from reference TRBV30 and TRBJ2-1): SQTIHQWPATLVQPVGSPLSLECTVEGTSNPNLYWYRQAAGRGLQLLFYSVGIGQISSEVPQNLSASRPQDRQFILSSKKLLLSDSGFYLCAWTGGAPNEQFFGPGTRLTVL.